This T cell receptor beta chain was sequenced for a study of Ad26.COV2.S vaccination and SARS-CoV-2 variants. Study in general: The vaccine Ad26.COV2.S was put into the muscle once, or twice with 56 days between.

The J segment lost 1 base and the V segment lost 5 bases, leaving 4 bases of the junction unmatched. The V gene's germline CDR1 is SGHVS and CDR2 FQNEAQ. CDR3 length: 15 residues. In the case of this clone: The antigen remains undetermined.

Data came from immunoSEQ multiplex PCR; TCRdb stores just in-frame clones and leaves some out. The data contain roughly 420,000 clones, roughly nine tenths of them seen just once; the ten biggest clones take up about 2.5%. Whole-study results and caveats: Vaccine and placebo recipients had comparable breadth of non-spike TCRs. Analytic work on TCR breadth and depth might have understated the full extent of total T cell responses.

Noted treatment: around 19 received Ad26.COV2.S at low or high dose, single or two shots; about 5 received placebo; per-sample allocation not given. On day 63 after the first injection, vaccine and placebo recipients gave samples. An adult donor aged 18-55 years was enrolled in Boston. This sequence joins TRBV7-8 and TRBJ1-5; 8 bases are shared with TRBD1. The receptor was isolated from a person between 18 and 65 years old who received the Ad26.COV2.S COVID-19 vaccine or a placebo. The sample was peripheral blood, taken in a trial of Ad26.COV2.S vaccine versus placebo. In DNA, the CDR3 is TGTGCCAGCAGCCTGGACAGGGCCAGCAATCAGCCCCAGCATTTT. Protein: CASSLDRASNQPQHF. Supplemented by reference TRBV7-8 and TRBJ1-5, the full variable domain reads GAGVSQSPRYKVAKRGQDVALRCDPISGHVSLFWYQQALGQGPEFLTYFQNEAQLDKSGLPSDRFFAERPEGSVSTLKIQRTQQEDSAVYLCASSLDRASNQPQHFGDGTRLSIL.